What follows are 14 T cell receptor beta chains derived from one specimen sequenced in a study of blood T cell repertoires in COVID-19. This table comes from immunoSEQ multiplex PCR, and its TCRdb copy is limited to in-frame clones, with some not included. Of 81,000 or so clones in the sample, around 86% were seen once. The sample taken for sequencing was peripheral blood. These receptors all come from a man aged 50 to 59 with active COVID-19.

The table lists this clone with a count of one. This rearrangement joins TRBV5-4 to TRBJ1-2, with 10 bases matching TRBD1. The J segment lost 7 bases and the V segment lost 4 bases, leaving 10 bases of the junction unmatched. CDR1 and CDR2 from the germline V gene are SGHNT and YYREEE (reference sequence). The CDR3 is made up of 15 amino acids. CDR3 in amino acids: CASSAPGQGSFGYTF. The CDR3 DNA reads as TGTGCCAGCAGCGCACCGGGACAGGGGAGTTTTGGCTACACCTTC.

The chain carries TRBV4-2 and TRBJ2-5, with D maybe TRBD2 (5 bases). Germline CDR1 and CDR2: LGHNA and YNFKEQ. The V end lost 0 bases, the J end lost 5 bases, and 10 bases lay between the germline ends. The CDR3 has 14 residues. Written as DNA, the CDR3 is TGTGCCAGCAGCCAAGATCTGGGAGCGGAGACCCAGTACTTC. Encoded protein: CASSQDLGAETQYF.

This chain links TRBV27 with TRBJ2-5; 7 positions match TRBD2. After removal of 3 bases from V and 1 base from J, the junction contained 5 bases not matched to a gene. The germline CDR1 and CDR2 sequences are MNHEY and SMNVEV (reference sequence). The CDR3 sequence is 15 residues long. CDR3 amino acids: CASSFASGTQETQYF. The CDR3 DNA sequence: TGTGCCAGCAGTTTTGCGAGCGGGACCCAAGAGACCCAGTACTTC.

The chain links TRBV7-3 to TRBJ1-6, with D unclear. V was cut by 3 bases and J by 8 bases, with 8 bases left in between. The length of the CDR3 is 13 residues. Looked up from germline, CDR1 is SGHTA and CDR2 is FQGTGA. The CDR3 DNA reads TGTGCCAGCAGCTTCCAGCGGTATTCACCCCTCCACTTT. Its translation is CASSFQRYSPLHF.

The V gene is TRBV10-3, the J gene TRBJ2-7; 8 nucleotides agree with TRBD2. Germline V lookup: CDR1 ENHRY, CDR2 SYGVKD. With V trimmed by 2 bases and J by 6 bases, 15 bases remained unmatched. This CDR3 is built from 17 residues. For the CDR3, the DNA is TGTGCCATCAGTGAGAGAAGCGCGGGGGGCCCCGGCTCCGAGCAGTACTTC. Encoded protein: CAISERSAGGPGSEQYF.

This sequence joins TRBV18 and TRBJ2-1, with 14 nucleotides matching TRBD2. With V trimmed by 1 base and J by 5 bases, 4 bases remained unmatched. Germline assignment: CDR1 KGHSH and CDR2 LQKENI. This CDR3 contains 17 residues. CDR3 DNA sequence: TGTGCCAGCTCACCACAAGGACTAGCGGGAGGCAACAATGAGCAGTTCTTC. Protein sequence: CASSPQGLAGGNNEQFF.

This chain links TRBV2 with TRBJ2-2; 8 bases map to TRBD1. Germline V lookup: CDR1 SNHLY, CDR2 FYNNEI. J lost 1 base, V lost 3 bases, and 4 bases had no gene match. The CDR3 loop spans 16 amino acids. DNA of the CDR3: TGTGCCAGCAGTGATCAGGGGGCAAAGAACACCGGGGAGCTGTTTTTT. Amino acids: CASSDQGAKNTGELFF.

This chain uses TRBV19 with TRBJ1-2, with 7 positions matching TRBD1. This CDR3 region has 15 residues. CDR1 is LNHDA, CDR2 SQIVND, per germline (reference sequence). Trimming removed 5 bases from V and 0 bases from J; junction bases left unmatched: 6. The CDR3 DNA follows: TGTGCCAGTAGTTCCTACAGGGGACCTAACTATGGCTACACCTTC. Encoded protein: CASSSYRGPNYGYTF.

This clone was counted only a few times. The chain carries TRBV14 and TRBJ1-2; TRBD1 might be the D (6 bases). This CDR3 spans 13 amino acids. With 3 bases removed from V and 6 bases from J, the gap between germline ends came to 11 bases. CDR1 is SGHDN and CDR2 is FVKESK in the germline V gene. CDR3: CASSHSRGNGYTF. The CDR3 DNA is TGTGCCAGCAGCCACTCGAGGGGGAATGGCTACACCTTC. Using reference TRBV14 and TRBJ1-2 for the parts outside the CDR3, the full variable domain is EAGVTQFPSHSVIEKGQTVTLRCDPISGHDNLYWYRRVMGKEIKFLLHFVKESKQDESGMPNNRFLAERTGGTYSTLKVQPAELEDSGVYFCASSHSRGNGYTFGSGTRLTVV.

The genes are TRBV6-6 and TRBJ2-1; D gene ambiguous. CDR1 is MNHNY and CDR2 is SVGAGI in the germline V gene (reference sequence). The V and J ends lost 5 bases and 1 base respectively, with 9 bases between them. The CDR3 has 14 residues. CDR3 sequence: CASSPLGSYNEQFF. The CDR3, as DNA: TGTGCCAGCAGTCCCCTCGGGTCCTACAATGAGCAGTTCTTC.

The rearrangement uses TRBV28 and TRBJ2-5; 8 nucleotides match TRBD2. The CDR3 sequence is 14 residues long. Per germline, CDR1 MDHEN and CDR2 SYDVKM. Trimming cost V 3 bases and J 5 bases; bases outside gene matches: 5. As DNA, the CDR3 is TGTGCCAGCAGTTTGGGACTAGGAGGGGAGACCCAGTACTTC. It is translated as CASSLGLGGETQYF.

The V and J genes are TRBV5-1 and TRBJ1-2; 7 nucleotides agree with TRBD1. This CDR3 region has 13 residues. Germline V lookup: CDR1 SGHRS, CDR2 YFSETQ. Trimming removed 4 bases from V and 6 bases from J; junction bases left unmatched: 6. In DNA form, the CDR3 reads TGCGCCAGCAGCGAAACAGGGGTGGATGGCTACACCTTC. Translated: CASSETGVDGYTF.

This clone was observed a few times. This chain joins TRBV7-6 and TRBJ1-5; TRBD1 aligns across 7 bases. The J segment lost 2 bases and the V segment lost 1 base, leaving 5 bases of the junction unmatched. Looked up from germline, CDR1 is SGHVS and CDR2 is FNYEAQ. CDR3 length: 16 residues. The CDR3 region is CASSLGGGDGNQPQHF. DNA of the CDR3: TGTGCCAGCAGCTTAGGAGGGGGCGACGGCAATCAGCCCCAGCATTTT.

This chain connects TRBV19 to TRBJ2-1, with a weak D call TRBD1 (6 bases). Germline V CDR1 and CDR2: LNHDA, SQIVND (reference sequence). V lost 7 bases to trimming and J lost 3 bases, with 22 bases between them. This CDR3 contains 17 residues. Written as DNA, the CDR3 is TGTGCCAGTACCCCGTCTTATCGCAGGGGCTTCTACAATGAGCAGTTCTTC. It is translated as CASTPSYRRGFYNEQFF. The whole variable domain, filled in from reference TRBV19 and TRBJ2-1, reads DGGITQSPKYLFRKEGQNVTLSCEQNLNHDAMYWYRQDPGQGLRLIYYSQIVNDFQKGDIAEGYSVSREKKESFPLTVTSAQKNPTAFYLCASTPSYRRGFYNEQFFGPGTRLTVL.